This T cell receptor beta chain was identified in a study of glioma-infiltrating T cells after dendritic cell vaccination (dated by TCRdb to the mid-2010s). Background for the entire study: Of the roughly 15 glioblastoma patients in the cohort, all drawn from Phase I and II dendritic cell vaccination trials, 9 were newly diagnosed and 6 had recurrent disease. Between the early 2000s and the early 2010s, patients were given autologous tumor lysate-pulsed dendritic cell vaccination. The vaccine was prepared from monocyte-derived dendritic cells that were cultured for more than six days with IL-4 and GM-CSF and then pulsed overnight with autologous tumor lysate. Each patient got three intradermal injections of the dendritic cell vaccine, spaced at biweekly intervals, in the arm below the axilla. In glioblastoma patients vaccinated with dendritic cells, deep sequencing of TCR beta CDR3 regions served to measure tumor-infiltrating lymphocyte content and to compare repertoires between tumor and blood. Survival after dendritic cell vaccination was correlated with TCR sequencing metrics, such as TIL content and the overlap between tumor and blood repertoires.

The meaning of the sample's time point label: after dendritic cell vaccination, including at tumor progression/relapse. To be selected, patients needed enough residual fresh-frozen tumor tissue and more than two years of available survival data. Although molecular status otherwise differed among the glioblastoma patients, no patient had an isocitrate dehydrogenase mutation. PBMC collection took place before vaccination, two weeks after the third vaccination, and at tumor progression if progression occurred. The Qiagen DNeasy Blood extraction Kit was used for extraction of genomic DNA. The CDR3 has 12 amino acids, counting the end cysteine and phenylalanine. The only DNA kept is the CDR3, 36 bases in frame from the first base. The germline V gene supplies CDR1 ENHRY and CDR2 SYGVKD. For this chain, trimming is 6 bases at the V end and 2 bases at the J end, and the number of junction bases without a gene match is 1.

Study-wide findings and limitations: The three-group TCR overlap response model was characterized as speculative, and prospective validation of the model was stated to be required. After dendritic cell vaccination, a higher estimated pretreatment TIL content predicted longer time to progression and overall survival. TCR clonality showed no direct relationship with survival, which suggests that a diverse polyclonal response may matter. The cohort was small and heterogeneous, with few patients having full blood and tumor sets and even fewer initial-recurrent tumor pairs.

As to this clone: The clone's antigen remains unknown. No base quality values were provided; no much bigger clone lies one nucleotide off.

Using the immunoSEQ assay, TCRB CDR3 regions were amplified from approximately 2 micrograms of genomic DNA, or from all available DNA when less than that was on hand. Multiplex PCR used 60 forward primers for TCR V beta segments and 13 reverse primers for J beta segments. Synthetic control templates were spiked into each sample at limiting dilution to estimate reads per starting template. The Illumina HiSeq System generated 87 bp sequencing reads. On the study's bioinformatics: PCR and sequencing errors were removed by merging closely related sequences with a nearest neighbor algorithm. TCR overlap was defined as the percentage of unique tumor TCR beta sequences that were also present in the same patient's peripheral blood. TCRdb took this table from immuneACCESS and kept in-frame rearrangements with V and J called. Such tables lack part of the clones; where checked against another copy, unresolved V genes explain under half of the gap, and the rest is unexplained. That table furnishes V, J and clone size, whereas the DNA furnished D and trimming. The sample profile shows approximately 48,000 clones; around 89% of them were found once. Roughly 5% of the sample is in the top ten clones.

This receptor chain uses TRBV10-3 and TRBJ2-7; 7 middle bases align to TRBD2. Sequences were derived from blood, sampled after dendritic cell vaccination. The sequence derives from a human donor with glioblastoma. The CDR3 loop reads CAISGLAYEQYF. DNA sequence: TGTGCCATCAGCGGACTAGCCTACGAGCAGTACTTC.